Following are 14 T cell receptor beta chains from one sample sequenced in a study of cytomegalovirus exposure and HLA in healthy donors. Both 60 Vbeta primers and 13 Jbeta primers went into the PCR. The protocol was immunoSEQ multiplex PCR, while the TCRdb copy is restricted to in-frame clones and leaves out a portion. The table shows roughly 150,000 clones, with about 82% occurring only once. The sample taken for sequencing was PBMCs. The receptors shown here come from a male donor in good health and CMV-seronegative.

The chain joins TRBV7-9 to TRBJ1-5; D is uncertain. The ends were cut back, 3 bases at V and 1 base at J, with 7 bases in the middle. This CDR3 comprises 14 residues. The germline CDR1 and CDR2 sequences are SEHNR and FQNEAQ (reference sequence). The CDR3 sequence is CASSFTESNQPQHF. DNA of the CDR3: TGTGCCAGCAGCTTTACAGAGAGCAATCAGCCCCAGCATTTT. Based on the CDR3 plus reference TRBV7-9 and TRBJ1-5, the full variable domain is DTGVSQNPRHKITKRGQNVTFRCDPISEHNRLYWYRQTLGQGPEFLTYFQNEAQLEKSRLLSDRFSAERPKGSFSTLEIQRTEQGDSAMYLCASSFTESNQPQHFGDGTRLSIL.

The J gene is TRBJ2-7, the V gene TRBV10-3; 10 nucleotides match TRBD2. J was trimmed by 6 bases and V by 6 bases; bases with no gene match: 5. The length of the CDR3 is 13 residues. Germline assignment: CDR1 ENHRY and CDR2 SYGVKD. The CDR3 spells CAIREREGGEQYF. The CDR3 DNA reads TGTGCCATCAGGGAGCGGGAGGGGGGCGAGCAGTACTTC.

This rearrangement joins TRBV6-5 to TRBJ2-7; TRBD2 matches at 9 bases. The CDR3 contains 15 residues. Per germline, CDR1 MNHEY and CDR2 SVGAGI. The V segment lost 4 bases and the J segment 1 base; nucleotides outside the gene matches: 5. CDR3 sequence reads: CASSSRLAASYEQYF. CDR3 coding DNA: TGTGCCAGCAGTTCCAGACTAGCGGCTTCCTACGAGCAGTACTTC.

This chain uses TRBV28 with TRBJ1-4; D not resolved. The CDR3 sequence is 10 residues long. CDR1 MDHEN and CDR2 SYDVKM come from the germline V gene. V was pared by 10 bases and J by 6 bases, with 6 bases between. CDR3 nucleotide sequence: TGTGCCACCCTCCATGAAAAACTGTTTTTT. Encoded protein: CATLHEKLFF.

The rearrangement links TRBV11-2 to TRBJ2-7; D is possibly TRBD1 (6 bases). Germline V gene data show CDR1 as SGHAT and CDR2 as FQNNGV. CDR3 size: 15 residues. The V and J ends lost 0 bases and 2 bases respectively, with 11 bases between them. The CDR3 loop reads CASSLDPGVTYEQYF. CDR3 bases: TGTGCCAGCAGCTTAGATCCAGGGGTCACCTACGAGCAGTACTTC. Together with reference TRBV11-2 and TRBJ2-7, the CDR3 gives the full variable domain: EAGVAQSPRYKIIEKRQSVAFWCNPISGHATLYWYQQILGQGPKLLIQFQNNGVVDDSQLPKDRFSAERLKGVDSTLKIQPAKLEDSAVYLCASSLDPGVTYEQYFGPGTRLTVT.

As for this clone: One junction end disagrees with the germline gene, perhaps due to a read error. The chain couples TRBV30 to TRBJ2-7; D may match TRBD1 or TRBD2 (6 bases each). The CDR3 covers 12 residues. In germline, CDR1 is GTSNPN, CDR2 SVGIG (reference sequence). The DNA for the CDR3 is TGTGCTTGGAGGGGACAAACCTACGAGCAGTACTTC. Translated: CAWRGQTYEQYF.

The rearrangement joins TRBV28 to TRBJ1-4, with a weak D call TRBD1 (6 bases). Deletions cut 6 bases from V and 6 bases from J, with 14 bases between. Germline V CDR1 and CDR2: MDHEN, SYDVKM. This CDR3 region has 14 residues. The CDR3 reads CASRGAGSYEKLFF. DNA for the CDR3: TGTGCCAGCAGGGGGGCAGGGAGTTATGAAAAACTGTTTTTT.

V gene TRBV11-2 combines with J gene TRBJ2-7; 8 bases are shared with TRBD2. V dropped 6 bases and J dropped 1; count of bases not matched to a gene: 8. CDR1 SGHAT and CDR2 FQNNGV come from the germline V gene. The CDR3 contains 15 residues. The CDR3 coding sequence is TGTGCCAGCAGACGGGGTGGCGGGAGGTCCTACGAGCAGTACTTC. Its translation: CASRRGGGRSYEQYF.

This clone was detected only once. This chain uses TRBV7-6 with TRBJ2-1; 14 nucleotides match TRBD2. The V gene end was trimmed by 1 base and the J gene end by 6 bases; junction bases not matched to a gene: 2. This CDR3 is built from 16 residues. Germline loops: CDR1 SGHVS, CDR2 FNYEAQ. CDR3 sequence reads: CASSLGTSGGFNEQFF. In nucleotides, the CDR3 is TGTGCCAGCAGCTTAGGGACTAGCGGGGGGTTCAATGAGCAGTTCTTC.

The genes are TRBV4-3 and TRBJ2-5, with a tentative D call TRBD1 (5 bases). Germline CDR1 LGHNA, CDR2 YSLEER. This CDR3 has 16 residues. The V end lost 0 bases, the J end lost 5 bases, and 16 bases lay between the germline ends. The CDR3 loop reads CASSQDRGQFAETQYF. CDR3 sequence (DNA): TGCGCCAGCAGCCAAGACCGAGGACAATTTGCGGAGACCCAGTACTTC.

This chain uses TRBV7-6 with TRBJ1-1; D is undetermined. This CDR3 has 14 residues. Germline CDR1 and CDR2: SGHVS and FNYEAQ. The V gene lost 5 bases and the J gene lost 5 bases, with 15 bases spanning the gap. CDR3 sequence reads: CASSPRTGTTEAFF. Written as DNA, the CDR3 is TGTGCCAGCAGCCCACGGACTGGAACAACTGAAGCTTTCTTT. The whole variable domain, remainder taken from reference TRBV7-6 and TRBJ1-1, is GAGVSQSPRYKVTKRGQDVALRCDPISGHVSLYWYRQALGQGPEFLTYFNYEAQQDKSGLPNDRFSAERPEGSISTLTIQRTEQRDSAMYRCASSPRTGTTEAFFGQGTRLTVV.

The chain uses TRBV2 and TRBJ2-7; D perhaps matches TRBD2 (6 bases). The V and J ends lost 3 bases and 0 bases respectively, with 15 bases between them. This CDR3 is 16 amino acids long. Germline V gene lookup returns CDR1 SNHLY and CDR2 FYNNEI. The CDR3 reads CASSETNASDSYEQYF. The CDR3 nucleotides are TGTGCCAGCAGTGAGACGAATGCTAGCGACTCCTACGAGCAGTACTTC.

The chain carries TRBV6-1 and TRBJ1-1, with TRBD1 matching over 7 bases. V lost 8 bases to trimming and J lost 6 bases; unmatched junction nucleotides: 12. The germline gives CDR1 MNHNS, CDR2 SASEGT. The CDR3 has 14 residues. CDR3 DNA sequence: TGTGCCAGCGACCGAAGACAGGGTTCCCCTGAAGCTTTCTTT. It specifies CASDRRQGSPEAFF.

The J gene is TRBJ2-7, the V gene TRBV5-1, with 8 positions matching TRBD1. This CDR3 has 16 residues. The germline V gene has CDR1 SGHRS and CDR2 YFSETQ. Losses at the gene ends were 4 bases for V and 2 bases for J; bases not matched to a gene: 11. DNA of the CDR3: TGCGCCAGCAGCCCTGCCGGACAGGGCCGAACCTACGAGCAGTACTTC. Its protein product is CASSPAGQGRTYEQYF.